This TCR beta chain was sequenced during a study of OX40 agonist ivuxolimab in advanced cancers. Turning to the study itself: Patients received the agonistic anti-OX40 (CD134) antibody ivuxolimab. Three patients, one with hepatocellular carcinoma and two with cutaneous melanoma, achieved partial responses. Study conclusions and caveats: CD4+ and CD8+ blood T cells expanded clonally by week 6 at 0.1 to 3.0 mg/kg. Several nonresponders also turned out to have low normalized T-cell clonal expansion.

The CDR3 is 13 amino acids. CDR1 is SGDLS and CDR2 is YYNGEE in the germline V gene. The V and J ends lost 2 bases and 6 bases respectively, with 12 bases between them. Libraries were prepared by immunoSEQ multiplex PCR; TCRdb keeps only in-frame clonotypes and omits some of them. The sample contains roughly 98,000 clones, about four fifths of which appear only once. Regarding this clone: Its antigen is unidentified.

This clonotype was obtained from an adult with an advanced solid tumor such as melanoma, head and neck, liver or kidney cancer. Here the sequenced sample was CD4+ or CD8+ T cells sorted from blood, taken in a trial of the OX40 agonist ivuxolimab. The chain recombines TRBV9 with TRBJ2-7; D might be TRBD2 (6 bases). The CDR3 protein is CASSVRRESEQYF. In nucleotides, the CDR3 is TGTGCCAGCAGCGTGAGGCGGGAATCCGAGCAGTACTTC.